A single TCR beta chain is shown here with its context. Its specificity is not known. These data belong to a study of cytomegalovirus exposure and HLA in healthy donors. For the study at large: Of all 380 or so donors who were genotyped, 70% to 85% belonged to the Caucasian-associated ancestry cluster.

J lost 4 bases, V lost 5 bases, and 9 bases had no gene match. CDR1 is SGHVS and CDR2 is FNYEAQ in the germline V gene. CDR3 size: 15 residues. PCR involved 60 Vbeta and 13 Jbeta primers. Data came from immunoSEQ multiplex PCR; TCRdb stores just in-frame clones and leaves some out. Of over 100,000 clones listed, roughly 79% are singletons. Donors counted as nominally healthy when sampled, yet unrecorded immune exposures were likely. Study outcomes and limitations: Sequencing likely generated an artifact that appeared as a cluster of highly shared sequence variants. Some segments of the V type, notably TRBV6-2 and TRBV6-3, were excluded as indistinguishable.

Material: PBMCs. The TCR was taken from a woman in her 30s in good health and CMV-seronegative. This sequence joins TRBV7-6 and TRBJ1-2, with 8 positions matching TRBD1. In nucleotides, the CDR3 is TGTGCCAGCAGCCCTGACTCGACAGGGGCCTATGGCTACACCTTC. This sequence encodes CASSPDSTGAYGYTF. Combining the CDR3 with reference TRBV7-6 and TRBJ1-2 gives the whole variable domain GAGVSQSPRYKVTKRGQDVALRCDPISGHVSLYWYRQALGQGPEFLTYFNYEAQQDKSGLPNDRFSAERPEGSISTLTIQRTEQRDSAMYRCASSPDSTGAYGYTFGSGTRLTVV.